These 7 T cell receptor beta chains originate from one sample sequenced in a study of blood T cell repertoires in COVID-19. TCRdb's copy holds only in-frame clones and misses some; the assay was immunoSEQ multiplex PCR. The table includes 100,000 to 150,000 clones, around nine tenths detected once. Source material: peripheral blood. All receptors derive from a man in his sixties or seventies with active COVID-19.

The chain employs TRBV15 and TRBJ2-3; 7 bases are a match to TRBD2. The V and J ends lost 0 bases and 2 bases, in that order; junction bases with no gene match: 11. Germline loops: CDR1 LNHNV, CDR2 YYDKDF (reference sequence). The CDR3 has 18 residues. The CDR3 DNA follows: TGTGCCACCAGCAGAGATATGGCGGGAGTCTGGCTCACAGATACGCAGTATTTT. It codes for CATSRDMAGVWLTDTQYF. Drawing the rest from reference TRBV15 and TRBJ2-3, the complete variable domain is DAMVIQNPRYQVTQFGKPVTLSCSQTLNHNVMYWYQQKSSQAPKLLFHYYDKDFNNEADTPDNFQSRRPNTSFCFLDIRSPGLGDTAMYLCATSRDMAGVWLTDTQYFGPGTRLTVL.

The chain recombines TRBV7-2 with TRBJ2-1, with TRBD2 matching over 12 bases. V lost 5 bases and J lost 4; bases outside the gene matches: 15. The CDR3 runs 19 residues. Germline assignment: CDR1 SGHTA and CDR2 FQGNSA. CDR3 nucleotide sequence: TGTGCCAGCAGCGCAAGGGGGCTAGCGGGAGGGCCGGGGTACAATGAGCAGTTCTTC. This gives the protein CASSARGLAGGPGYNEQFF.

This clone has just a few counts. CDR3: CASSEDGRAYEQYF. Here the CDR3 DNA reads TGTGCCAGCAGTGAAGACGGGAGGGCCTACGAGCAGTACTTC. This rearrangement joins TRBV2 to TRBJ2-7, with 8 bases that match TRBD2. The CDR3 loop spans 14 amino acids. Trimming at V came to 1 base and at J to 2 bases, leaving 1 base not matched to a gene. The germline V gene has CDR1 SNHLY and CDR2 FYNNEI. Full variable domain (remainder filled in from reference TRBV2 and TRBJ2-7): EPEVTQTPSHQVTQMGQEVILRCVPISNHLYFYWYRQILGQKVEFLVSFYNNEISEKSEIFDDQFSVERPDGSNFTLKIRSTKLEDSAMYFCASSEDGRAYEQYFGPGTRLTVT.

The V gene is TRBV28, the J gene TRBJ2-5, with 11 bases that match TRBD2. The CDR3 has 18 residues. Germline V CDR1 and CDR2: MDHEN, SYDVKM. Trimming removed 2 bases from V and 5 bases from J; junction bases left unmatched: 13. Here the CDR3 DNA reads TGTGCCAGCAGTTTACGTCAAGGGACTAGCGGTTACAGGGAGACCCAGTACTTC. This gives the protein CASSLRQGTSGYRETQYF.

J is TRBJ2-7 and V is TRBV4-2; 11 bases line up with TRBD2. The V and J ends lost 5 bases and 4 bases, in that order; junction bases with no gene match: 4. The CDR3 is 14 residues long. Germline CDR1 is LGHNA and CDR2 is YNFKEQ. The CDR3 nucleotides read TGTGCCAGCAGCGAGGGACTAGCGGAGTACGAGCAGTACTTC. It is translated as CASSEGLAEYEQYF.

This sequence joins TRBV7-2 and TRBJ2-7; 7 bases match TRBD1. V lost 0 bases and J lost 3; bases outside the gene matches: 8. This CDR3 has 16 residues. CDR1 and CDR2 from the germline V gene are SGHTA and FQGNSA. CDR3 protein: CASSLAGTDPFYEQYF. CDR3 in DNA: TGTGCCAGCAGCTTAGCGGGGACAGACCCCTTCTACGAGCAGTACTTC.

In its sample, this clone was seen once. This sequence joins TRBV29-1 and TRBJ1-5, with 8 bases aligning to TRBD1. Germline CDR1 and CDR2: SQVTM and ANQGSEA. Unmatched junction bases numbered 8, after V lost 6 bases and J lost 4 bases. There are 14 residues in the CDR3. In DNA, the CDR3 is TGCAGCGTACCCAGTCAGGGGGCAAATCAGCCCCAGCATTTT. This gives the protein CSVPSQGANQPQHF.